The 22 T cell receptor beta chains presented below share a single source sample, sequenced in a study of blood T cell repertoires in COVID-19. Profiled with immunoSEQ multiplex PCR; TCRdb holds only in-frame clones, not every one. The sample contains about 270,000 clones, 88% of which appear only once. Material for sequencing was PBMCs or T cells enriched from blood (not recorded which). The source is a woman aged 60-75 years in a cohort exposed to, infected with or recovered from COVID-19 (not recorded which).

The chain links TRBV6-2 or TRBV6-3 to TRBJ2-7, with D possibly matching TRBD1 (6 bases). V shed 4 bases and J shed 2 bases, with 15 bases lying between them. The CDR3 is made up of 15 amino acids. Germline CDR1 reads MNHEY; CDR2 reads SVGEGT. CDR3 nucleotides: TGTGCCAGCAGTTTCCGGGACAAGAGGCCCTACGAGCAGTACTTC. Translated, it gives CASSFRDKRPYEQYF.

The chain uses TRBV27 and TRBJ1-3; 7 bases map to TRBD1. V lost 6 bases and J lost 4; bases outside the gene matches: 9. The CDR3 sequence is 15 residues long. CDR1 MNHEY and CDR2 SMNVEV come from the germline V gene (reference sequence). The CDR3 reads CASRGTATSGNTIYF. As DNA, the CDR3 is TGTGCCAGCAGGGGGACAGCTACCTCCGGAAACACCATATATTTT.

The chain combines TRBV4-3 with TRBJ2-7; D might be TRBD1 (6 bases). CDR1 LGHNA and CDR2 YSLEER come from the germline V gene. This CDR3 contains 15 residues. Trimming cost V 0 bases and J 4 bases, with 13 bases left between them. Here the CDR3 DNA reads TGCGCCAGCAGCCAAGATCTCAGGGGCCCGTACGAGCAGTACTTC. Protein sequence: CASSQDLRGPYEQYF.

The chain couples TRBV6-5 to TRBJ1-6; maybe TRBD1 (6 bases). The CDR3 sequence is 16 residues long. Per the germline V gene, CDR1 is MNHEY and CDR2 is SVGAGI. Trimming cost V 2 bases and J 14 bases, with 22 bases left between them. CDR3 sequence: CASSYAKAQGVVALHF. In DNA, the CDR3 is TGTGCCAGCAGTTACGCGAAGGCACAGGGCGTAGTTGCCCTCCACTTT.

The V and J genes are TRBV27 and TRBJ2-1; weak D call: TRBD1 (6 bases). Germline CDR1 MNHEY, CDR2 SMNVEV (reference sequence). The CDR3 is made up of 14 amino acids. Trimming removed 2 bases from V and 4 bases from J, with 9 bases in between. The CDR3 loop reads CASSLGGQYNEQFF. The CDR3 nucleotides read TGTGCCAGCAGTTTAGGTGGACAGTACAATGAGCAGTTCTTC.

The chain links TRBV11-1 to TRBJ2-7; no clear D gene. The length of the CDR3 is 15 residues. Germline CDR1 and CDR2: SGHAT and FQDESV (reference sequence). V gave up 2 bases and J gave up 0 bases, with 11 bases separating them. CDR3 coding DNA: TGTGCCAGCAGCTTACTACAGATAAGCTCCTACGAGCAGTACTTC. It encodes CASSLLQISSYEQYF.

The V call is TRBV28, the J call TRBJ1-1; 7 bases line up with TRBD1. The CDR3 extends over 13 amino acids. The germline CDR1 and CDR2 sequences are MDHEN and SYDVKM. V lost 4 bases to trimming and J lost 1 base; unmatched junction nucleotides: 0. The CDR3 is CASSWDRNTEAFF. CDR3 bases: TGTGCCAGCAGTTGGGACAGGAACACTGAAGCTTTCTTT.

This clone showed up just once. CDR3: CASSDRGGSPLHF. CDR3 in DNA: TGTGCCAGTAGCGACAGGGGGGGTTCACCCCTCCACTTT. This chain links TRBV19 with TRBJ1-6; 9 nucleotides align to TRBD1. This CDR3 region has 13 residues. Trimming at V came to 6 bases and at J to 9 bases, leaving 3 bases not matched to a gene. Germline values: CDR1 LNHDA, CDR2 SQIVND (reference sequence).

The rearrangement uses TRBV6-5 and TRBJ1-2, with TRBD1 matching over 9 bases. Losses at the gene ends were 7 bases for V and 7 bases for J; bases not matched to a gene: 10. This CDR3 is 14 amino acids long. Germline V gives CDR1 MNHEY, CDR2 SVGAGI. The CDR3 reads CASTRKGTGFGYTF. CDR3 bases: TGTGCCAGCACCCGAAAAGGGACAGGGTTTGGCTACACCTTC.

J is TRBJ1-2 and V is TRBV6-5; 7 bases agree with TRBD1. CDR3 length equals 13 residues. Germline CDR1 MNHEY, CDR2 SVGAGI. The ends lost 4 bases at V and 8 bases at J; junction bases unmatched: 7. The DNA for the CDR3 is TGTGCCAGCAGTTCCCGACAGGGTCTCGGCTACACCTTC. Translated, it gives CASSSRQGLGYTF.

This sequence joins TRBV11-2 and TRBJ2-7; D perhaps matches TRBD1 (6 bases). The CDR3 loop spans 15 amino acids. CDR1 is SGHAT and CDR2 is FQNNGV in the germline V gene. Trimming left V 5 bases short and J 7 bases short, with 21 bases between. This CDR3 reads CASSAYLLGQQEQYF. The CDR3 bases are TGTGCCAGCAGCGCCTACCTCTTAGGACAGCAAGAGCAGTACTTC.

The genes are TRBV6-5 and TRBJ2-1; a weak D match, TRBD1 (6 bases). The CDR3 is 15 amino acids. V shed 4 bases and J shed 2 bases, with 12 bases lying between them. CDR1 is MNHEY and CDR2 is SVGAGI in the germline V gene. The CDR3 sequence is CASSWTVEAYNEQFF. The CDR3 DNA reads as TGTGCCAGCAGTTGGACAGTGGAAGCCTACAATGAGCAGTTCTTC.

This chain uses TRBV5-1 with TRBJ1-1, with a tentative D call TRBD1 (5 bases). Germline V gene data show CDR1 as SGHRS and CDR2 as YFSETQ. This CDR3 has 14 residues. The germline V and J ends were trimmed by 3 bases and 2 bases, with 11 bases remaining between them. CDR3 sequence (DNA): TGCGCCAGCAGCTCTCAGGGTCGAAACACTGAAGCTTTCTTT. This encodes CASSSQGRNTEAFF. The whole variable domain, remainder taken from reference TRBV5-1 and TRBJ1-1, is KAGVTQTPRYLIKTRGQQVTLSCSPISGHRSVSWYQQTPGQGLQFLFEYFSETQRNKGNFPGRFSGRQFSNSRSEMNVSTLELGDSALYLCASSSQGRNTEAFFGQGTRLTVV.

The chain carries TRBV29-1 and TRBJ2-1; maybe TRBD2 (5 bases). The CDR3 totals 14 residues. Germline V gene lookup returns CDR1 SQVTM and CDR2 ANQGSEA. The V end was cut by 4 bases, the J end by 8 bases, with 18 bases between. The CDR3 region is CSVGSRTSSYEQFF. The CDR3 region has the DNA TGCAGCGTTGGGAGCCGAACTAGTTCCTATGAGCAGTTCTTC.

The V and J genes are TRBV3-1 (or the pseudogene TRBV3-2) and TRBJ1-4; 10 nucleotides agree with TRBD1. The CDR3 has 15 residues. Unmatched junction bases numbered 1, after V lost 3 bases and J lost 3 bases. Looked up from germline, CDR1 is LGHDT and CDR2 is YNNKEL (reference sequence). As DNA, the CDR3 is TGTGCCAGCAGCCAGGACAGGGGGGCTAATGAAAAACTGTTTTTT. It translates to CASSQDRGANEKLFF.

The chain links TRBV5-1 to TRBJ2-7, with 12 bases lining up with TRBD2. Germline V CDR1 and CDR2: SGHRS, YFSETQ. J was trimmed by 0 bases and V by 4 bases; bases with no gene match: 2. The CDR3 is 15 amino acids. The CDR3 nucleotides read TGCGCCAGCAGCGCGACTAGCGGGAGCTCCTACGAGCAGTACTTC. Amino acids: CASSATSGSSYEQYF.

The chain uses TRBV4-1 and TRBJ2-7; the match to TRBD1 covers 9 bases. This CDR3 region has 15 residues. Germline values: CDR1 MGHRA, CDR2 YSYEKL. V lost 1 base to trimming and J lost 3 bases; unmatched junction nucleotides: 4. The CDR3 sequence is CASSQVGTGIYEQYF. The CDR3, as DNA: TGCGCCAGCAGCCAAGTGGGGACAGGGATCTACGAGCAGTACTTC.

This clone showed up just once. The chain couples TRBV10-2 to TRBJ1-6, with TRBD1 matching over 7 bases. The CDR3 has 12 residues. With V trimmed by 2 bases and J by 13 bases, 2 bases remained unmatched. The germline CDR1 and CDR2 sequences are WSHSY and SAAADI. The CDR3 DNA reads as TGCGCCAGCAGTGAGAAGGGGGCTCCCCTCCACTTT. The encoded protein is CASSEKGAPLHF.

The rearrangement links TRBV11-1 to TRBJ2-1; a possible D gene is TRBD1 (5 bases). Trimming took 1 base from V and 6 from J, leaving 7 bases between them. The CDR3 runs 13 residues. From germline, CDR1 is SGHAT and CDR2 FQDESV (reference sequence). DNA for the CDR3: TGTGCCAGCAGCTTAGAGGGGCGCAATGAGCAGTTCTTC. Its translation is CASSLEGRNEQFF.

The chain recombines TRBV11-2 with TRBJ2-7, with 12 bases fitting TRBD2. V dropped 8 bases and J dropped 6; count of bases not matched to a gene: 14. The CDR3 spans 16 residues. In germline, CDR1 is SGHAT, CDR2 FQNNGV. For the CDR3, the DNA is TGTGCCAGCGCCGGGACAGGGCTAGCGGGAGGGGGCGAGCAGTACTTC. Its protein product is CASAGTGLAGGGEQYF.

The chain has TRBV5-4 and TRBJ2-3; 14 positions match TRBD2. The CDR3 is 18 residues long. Germline lookup yields CDR1 SGHNT and CDR2 YYREEE (reference sequence). Losses at the gene ends were 0 bases for V and 4 bases for J; bases not matched to a gene: 7. In nucleotides, the CDR3 is TGTGCCAGCAGCTTGGCGACTAGCGGGAGGGCCACGTCAGATACGCAGTATTTT. Its translation is CASSLATSGRATSDTQYF.

V gene TRBV5-1 combines with J gene TRBJ2-1; 13 nucleotides match TRBD2. This CDR3 is built from 15 residues. The junction had 9 bases not matched to a gene; V was cut back by 6 bases and J by 9 bases. CDR1 is SGHRS and CDR2 is YFSETQ in the germline V gene. CDR3 residues: CASNPLAGGPPEQFF. CDR3 nucleotides: TGCGCCAGCAACCCACTAGCGGGAGGGCCCCCTGAGCAGTTCTTC.